This passage covers 32 T cell receptor beta chains from one sample sequenced in a study of blood T cell repertoires in COVID-19. Profiling relied on immunoSEQ multiplex PCR, and the TCRdb table lists in-frame clones only, not all of them. The sample records about 80,000 clones, 65% to 85% being singletons. The material sequenced was peripheral blood. All receptors derive from a man aged 55 to 70 with active or convalescent COVID-19.

This sequence joins TRBV19 and TRBJ1-1; D gene ambiguous. With 7 bases removed from V and 5 bases from J, the gap between germline ends came to 17 bases. Per the germline V gene, CDR1 is LNHDA and CDR2 is SQIVND (reference sequence). This CDR3 comprises 14 residues. CDR3 in amino acids: CASKSGGTETEAFF. CDR3 bases: TGTGCCAGTAAAAGTGGCGGTACGGAGACTGAAGCTTTCTTT.

The genes are TRBV18 and TRBJ2-3, with 13 bases fitting TRBD2. This CDR3 has 15 residues. V dropped 6 bases and J dropped 3; count of bases not matched to a gene: 3. The V gene's germline CDR1 is KGHSH and CDR2 LQKENI. The CDR3 here is CASSGLAGVTDTQYF. The CDR3 DNA reads as TGTGCCAGCTCCGGACTAGCGGGGGTTACAGATACGCAGTATTTT.

This rearrangement joins TRBV4-3 to TRBJ1-3; D unclear. The CDR3 spans 14 residues. Deletions cut 0 bases from V and 4 bases from J, with 7 bases between. Germline V gives CDR1 LGHNA, CDR2 YSLEER. The CDR3 loop is CASSQDRVGNTIYF. The CDR3 bases are TGCGCCAGCAGCCAAGACCGGGTAGGAAACACCATATATTTT.

This sequence joins TRBV5-1 and TRBJ1-4, with D perhaps matching TRBD1 (5 bases). The CDR3 sequence is 14 residues long. Trimming shortened V by 1 base and J by 5 bases, and 9 bases separated the two germline ends. Germline V lookup: CDR1 SGHRS, CDR2 YFSETQ. The CDR3 here is CASSLSTVNEKLFF. CDR3 DNA sequence: TGCGCCAGCAGCTTGTCGACAGTAAATGAAAAACTGTTTTTT.

V is TRBV2 and J is TRBJ2-1; TRBD1 matches 7 bases. The CDR3 runs to 18 residues. Germline loops: CDR1 SNHLY, CDR2 FYNNEI. The junction had 17 bases not matched to a gene; V was cut back by 9 bases and J by 0 bases. In DNA, the CDR3 is TGTGCCAGTCACTCCGGGACAGACTATCTTAGCTCCTACAATGAGCAGTTCTTC. Translating it yields CASHSGTDYLSSYNEQFF.

A single count supports this clone. The V gene is TRBV3-1 (or the pseudogene TRBV3-2), the J gene TRBJ1-6, with D perhaps matching TRBD1 (5 bases). Trimming removed 3 bases at V and 7 bases at J, with 13 bases between. The CDR3 loop spans 15 amino acids. The germline V gene encodes CDR1 LGHDT and CDR2 YNNKEL (reference sequence). CDR3 sequence: CASSHLDKGNSPLHF. CDR3 DNA: TGTGCCAGCAGCCATCTGGACAAAGGCAATTCACCCCTCCACTTT.

This chain connects TRBV5-1 to TRBJ2-1; a possible D gene is TRBD2 (6 bases). Germline CDR1 reads SGHRS; CDR2 reads YFSETQ. Trimming cost V 1 base and J 4 bases, with 12 bases left between them. The CDR3 is 15 amino acids. The CDR3 region has the DNA TGCGCCAGCAGCTTGCTAGGGGCGGGGTACAATGAGCAGTTCTTC. It translates to CASSLLGAGYNEQFF. The whole variable domain, filled in from reference TRBV5-1 and TRBJ2-1, reads KAGVTQTPRYLIKTRGQQVTLSCSPISGHRSVSWYQQTPGQGLQFLFEYFSETQRNKGNFPGRFSGRQFSNSRSEMNVSTLELGDSALYLCASSLLGAGYNEQFFGPGTRLTVL.

The chain links TRBV7-2 to TRBJ1-1; maybe TRBD1 (5 bases). Germline loops: CDR1 SGHTA, CDR2 FQGNSA. The V gene lost 5 bases and the J gene lost 1 base, with 11 bases spanning the gap. The CDR3 consists of 14 residues. The CDR3 nucleotides are TGTGCCAGCAGCCGTGGGGGGGGGAACACTGAAGCTTTCTTT. As protein: CASSRGGGNTEAFF.

This clone has just one count. The V call is TRBV18, the J call TRBJ1-1; tentative D call: TRBD1 (6 bases). Between the trimmed V and J ends, which lost 2 bases and 3 bases, there was a span of 10 bases. CDR3 length: 14 residues. Per germline, CDR1 KGHSH and CDR2 LQKENI. DNA of the CDR3: TGTGCCAGCTCACCAGGGGGCAAGGACACTGAAGCTTTCTTT. Translating gives CASSPGGKDTEAFF.

DNA for the CDR3: TGTGCCAGCAGCCAGGACACGGGCCAGAACACTGAAGCTTTCTTT. Translating gives CASSQDTGQNTEAFF. The chain employs TRBV4-2 and TRBJ1-1; TRBD1 might be the D (5 bases). The germline V and J ends were trimmed by 3 bases and 1 base, with 12 bases remaining between them. The CDR3 totals 15 residues. Germline V CDR1 and CDR2: LGHNA, YNFKEQ.

This clone was observed once. The rearrangement joins TRBV2 to TRBJ1-5, with D possibly being TRBD1 (6 bases). Per the germline V gene, CDR1 is SNHLY and CDR2 is FYNNEI. The CDR3 loop spans 18 amino acids. Trimming shortened V by 7 bases and J by 0 bases, and 22 bases separated the two germline ends. The CDR3 DNA reads as TGTGCCAGCAAGCCCGCTCAGGGGTTAAGGTATAGCAATCAGCCCCAGCATTTT. Its translation: CASKPAQGLRYSNQPQHF.

This chain connects TRBV23-1 to TRBJ2-1; 9 bases are a match to TRBD1. TRBV23-1 is treated as an ORF (open reading frame) with a function not yet certain. The junction had 4 bases not matched to a gene; V was cut back by 0 bases and J by 1 base. This CDR3 region has 17 residues. CDR3 residues: CASSQSKGQGSYNEQFF. The CDR3 bases are TGCGCCAGCAGTCAATCTAAGGGACAGGGTTCCTACAATGAGCAGTTCTTC.

The chain couples TRBV18 to TRBJ2-3; 11 bases align to TRBD2. CDR1 is KGHSH and CDR2 is LQKENI in the germline V gene. Trimming at V came to 2 bases and at J to 1 base, leaving 5 bases not matched to a gene. This CDR3 region has 17 residues. The CDR3 loop is CASSPGTSGAGTDTQYF. The CDR3 DNA sequence: TGTGCCAGCTCACCAGGGACTAGCGGTGCCGGCACAGATACGCAGTATTTT.

The rearrangement joins TRBV5-6 to TRBJ1-2; 12 nucleotides match TRBD1. Germline assignment: CDR1 SGHDT and CDR2 YYEEEE. The CDR3 covers 14 residues. The junction had 6 bases not matched to a gene; V was cut back by 4 bases and J by 8 bases. The CDR3 is CASSAGQGAEGYTF. Here the CDR3 DNA reads TGTGCCAGCAGCGCGGGACAGGGGGCGGAAGGCTACACCTTC.

V and J are TRBV19 and TRBJ2-5; D might be TRBD2 (5 bases). Per germline, CDR1 LNHDA and CDR2 SQIVND (reference sequence). This CDR3 is 14 amino acids long. Trimming shortened V by 8 bases and J by 8 bases, and 21 bases separated the two germline ends. DNA of the CDR3: TGTGCCAGTTCCGCCGAGGGCCGATTGGCCACCCAGTACTTC. It translates to CASSAEGRLATQYF.

The CDR3: CASSYPEDNSPLHF. The DNA of the CDR3 is TGTGCCAGCAGTTACCCCGAGGATAATTCACCCCTCCACTTT. The chain recombines TRBV6-6 with TRBJ1-6; no definite D call. The CDR3 is 14 amino acids. The V and J ends lost 2 bases and 5 bases respectively, with 7 bases between them. CDR1 is MNHNY, CDR2 SVGAGI, per germline (reference sequence).

The genes are TRBV6-1 and TRBJ2-6, with a possible D match to TRBD1 (6 bases). Per germline, CDR1 MNHNS and CDR2 SASEGT. V lost 4 bases and J lost 0, with 19 bases in between. The CDR3 has 19 residues. The CDR3 DNA reads TGTGCCAGCAGTGCCTACAGGGACCAGGATGGCTCTGGGGCCAACGTCCTGACTTTC. Translating it yields CASSAYRDQDGSGANVLTF.

This clone was detected a few times. V usage is TRBV5-4 and J usage is TRBJ1-1; no clear D. V was clipped by 2 bases and J by 5 bases, with 10 bases between them. Germline V gene lookup returns CDR1 SGHNT and CDR2 YYREEE (reference sequence). The CDR3 has 13 residues. The CDR3 loop reads CASSFYGVTEAFF. The CDR3 nucleotides read TGTGCCAGCAGCTTTTACGGGGTGACTGAAGCTTTCTTT.

This clone appeared a few times. This chain connects TRBV9 to TRBJ2-1, with 14 bases fitting TRBD2. Germline lookup yields CDR1 SGDLS and CDR2 YYNGEE. V trimming: 3 bases; J trimming: 4 bases; junction bases outside the gene matches: 6. The CDR3 loop spans 17 amino acids. The CDR3 reads CASSAQGLAGEYNEQFF. CDR3 nucleotides: TGTGCCAGCAGCGCTCAGGGACTAGCGGGGGAGTACAATGAGCAGTTCTTC. The entire variable domain, with the rest obtained from reference TRBV9 and TRBJ2-1, is as follows: DSGVTQTPKHLITATGQRVTLRCSPRSGDLSVYWYQQSLDQGLQFLIQYYNGEERAKGNILERFSAQQFPDLHSELNLSSLELGDSALYFCASSAQGLAGEYNEQFFGPGTRLTVL.

This chain joins TRBV6-5 and TRBJ2-1; TRBD2 aligns across 7 bases. In germline, CDR1 is MNHEY, CDR2 SVGAGI. The ends lost 6 bases at V and 6 bases at J; junction bases unmatched: 8. This CDR3 is built from 14 residues. The CDR3 region is CASSPGTTLNEQFF. CDR3 DNA sequence: TGTGCCAGCAGCCCCGGGACTACCCTCAATGAGCAGTTCTTC.

The chain links TRBV5-5 to TRBJ2-5, with 7 nucleotides matching TRBD1. The CDR3 runs 15 residues. V lost 0 bases and J lost 4; bases outside the gene matches: 6. CDR1 and CDR2 (germline): SGHKS, YYEKEE (reference sequence). CDR3 bases: TGTGCCAGCAGCTTGGGGACTGGACAGGCAGAGACCCAGTACTTC. Residues: CASSLGTGQAETQYF.

The chain couples TRBV29-1 to TRBJ1-2, with 10 bases lining up with TRBD1. The trim removed 7 bases at V and 3 bases at J, leaving 2 bases unmatched. Germline CDR1 reads SQVTM; CDR2 reads ANQGSEA. This CDR3 is 12 amino acids long. The CDR3: CSAGQGDYGYTF. For the CDR3, the DNA is TGCAGCGCCGGACAGGGGGACTATGGCTACACCTTC.

Only one count was recorded for this clone. This chain joins TRBV6-5 and TRBJ2-6, with D unclear. Between the trimmed V and J ends, which lost 6 bases and 1 base, there was a span of 4 bases. CDR1 is MNHEY, CDR2 SVGAGI, per germline. CDR3 size: 13 residues. CDR3 in amino acids: CASSLSGANVLTF. As DNA, the CDR3 is TGTGCCAGCAGCCTATCTGGGGCCAACGTCCTGACTTTC.

J is TRBJ2-7 and V is TRBV30; D gene uncertain. This CDR3 has 12 amino acids. Germline assignment: CDR1 GTSNPN and CDR2 SVGIG (reference sequence). Trimming pared 0 bases from V and 3 bases from J, leaving 6 bases between. Here the CDR3 DNA reads TGTGCCTGGAGTGTAGGCGGCTACGAGCAGTACTTC. This encodes CAWSVGGYEQYF.

The V and J genes are TRBV7-2 and TRBJ1-1, with D unresolved. The CDR3 has 15 residues. Trimming pared 5 bases from V and 3 bases from J, leaving 16 bases between. From germline, CDR1 is SGHTA and CDR2 FQGNSA. The CDR3 is CASSEEAPRDTEAFF. The CDR3, as DNA: TGTGCCAGCAGCGAAGAGGCACCGAGGGACACTGAAGCTTTCTTT.

The chain couples TRBV7-2 to TRBJ2-4, with 15 positions matching TRBD2. This CDR3 spans 16 amino acids. The J segment lost 12 bases and the V segment lost 4 bases, leaving 10 bases of the junction unmatched. The germline V gene has CDR1 SGHTA and CDR2 FQGNSA. The CDR3 loop reads CASSYRVGLAGGYQYF. The CDR3 region has the DNA TGTGCCAGCAGCTACCGAGTGGGACTAGCGGGGGGTTATCAGTACTTC. The full variable domain, completed using reference TRBV7-2 and TRBJ2-4, is GAGVSQSPSNKVTEKGKDVELRCDPISGHTALYWYRQSLGQGLEFLIYFQGNSAPDKSGLPSDRFSAERTGGSVSTLTIQRTQQEDSAVYLCASSYRVGLAGGYQYFGAGTRLSVL.

The chain links TRBV24-1 to TRBJ2-2; weak D call: TRBD1 (6 bases). V was trimmed by 1 base and J by 5 bases, leaving 10 bases between them. The CDR3 spans 15 residues. Looked up from germline, CDR1 is KGHDR and CDR2 is SFDVKD. CDR3 sequence reads: CATSDFERGTGELFF. The CDR3 DNA is TGTGCCACCAGTGATTTTGAGAGGGGGACCGGGGAGCTGTTTTTT.

The gene calls are TRBV6-2 or TRBV6-3 and TRBJ1-1; D might be TRBD1 (5 bases). V was shortened by 4 bases and J by 8 bases, with 20 bases between the two germline ends. The CDR3 covers 15 residues. Germline assignment: CDR1 MNHEY and CDR2 SVGEGT. CDR3 sequence (DNA): TGTGCCAGCAGTTTCCCACTCACGGGGGTCTCGGAAGCTTTCTTT. Translation: CASSFPLTGVSEAFF.

A single count supports this clone. The V gene is TRBV7-2, the J gene TRBJ2-1; possible D gene TRBD1, 6 bases. Germline-derived CDR1 and CDR2 are SGHTA and FQGNSA. V shed 4 bases and J shed 7 bases, with 17 bases lying between them. The CDR3 length is 15 residues. The DNA of the CDR3 is TGTGCCAGCAGCTCGCAGGGGTCACGGGGTAATGAGCAGTTCTTC. This codes for CASSSQGSRGNEQFF.

J is TRBJ2-5 and V is TRBV11-3, with 9 nucleotides matching TRBD2. Unmatched junction bases numbered 5, after V lost 5 bases and J lost 4 bases. Germline CDR1 reads SGHNT; CDR2 reads YENEEA. The CDR3 contains 14 residues. DNA of the CDR3: TGTGCCAGCAGCCGAGAAGCGGGGGGAGAGACCCAGTACTTC. It yields the protein CASSREAGGETQYF.

This clone was seen more than once but under ten times. The chain links TRBV18 to TRBJ1-2, with a weak D call TRBD1 (5 bases). V gave up 2 bases and J gave up 1 base, with 17 bases separating them. CDR1 KGHSH and CDR2 LQKENI come from the germline V gene. This CDR3 is built from 17 residues. CDR3 region: CASSPSQGGIYNYGYTF. The DNA of the CDR3 is TGTGCCAGCTCACCATCGCAGGGAGGGATCTATAACTATGGCTACACCTTC.

CDR3 nucleotides: TGTGCCAGCAGTTATGGGAAGGGGCAAACCTACGAGCAGTACTTC. Protein sequence: CASSYGKGQTYEQYF. This rearrangement joins TRBV6-5 to TRBJ2-7; D is possibly TRBD1 (5 bases). CDR3 length: 15 amino acids. Germline values: CDR1 MNHEY, CDR2 SVGAGI. V lost 3 bases, J lost 2 bases, and 14 bases lay in between.